These 26 T cell receptor beta chains were sequenced from one sample in a study of OX40 agonist ivuxolimab in advanced cancers. Libraries were prepared by immunoSEQ multiplex PCR; TCRdb keeps only in-frame clonotypes and omits some of them. Here the sample spans some 43,000 clones, 87% being singletons. The specimen comprised CD4+ or CD8+ T cells sorted from blood, sampled in a trial of the OX40 agonist ivuxolimab. These receptors were collected from an adult with an advanced solid tumor such as melanoma, head and neck, liver or kidney cancer.

This clone has only one observation. This chain joins TRBV5-1 and TRBJ2-3; 8 nucleotides line up with TRBD2. The CDR3 loop spans 15 amino acids. Germline CDR1 SGHRS, CDR2 YFSETQ. V was pared by 3 bases and J by 0 bases, with 3 bases of the junction left unmatched. For the CDR3, the DNA is TGCGCCAGCAGCTCAGCGGGAGCAAGCACAGATACGCAGTATTTT. Residues: CASSSAGASTDTQYF.

The chain joins TRBV27 to TRBJ1-1; maybe TRBD1 (5 bases). The CDR3 runs 13 residues. V dropped 8 bases and J dropped 5 bases, with 15 bases sitting between them. Germline CDR1 MNHEY, CDR2 SMNVEV (reference sequence). CDR3 region: CASRPGAYTEAFF. The CDR3 DNA reads as TGTGCCAGCCGCCCCGGGGCATATACTGAAGCTTTCTTT.

The CDR3 sequence: CASRKVGTYGYTF. Here the CDR3 DNA reads TGTGCCAGCCGTAAGGTGGGCACGTATGGCTACACCTTC. The chain has TRBV6-5 and TRBJ1-2; D is uncertain. The V end lost 8 bases, the J end lost 5 bases, and 15 bases lay between the germline ends. This CDR3 spans 13 amino acids. Germline V lookup: CDR1 MNHEY, CDR2 SVGAGI.

V is TRBV6-1 and J is TRBJ2-5; 14 bases agree with TRBD2. The CDR3 is made up of 14 amino acids. With 6 bases clipped from V and 5 bases from J, the junction kept 2 bases outside the gene matches. CDR1 is MNHNS and CDR2 is SASEGT in the germline V gene. The CDR3 nucleotides read TGTGCCAGCAGCTGGACTAGCGGGGGGGAGACCCAGTACTTC. As protein: CASSWTSGGETQYF.

Written as DNA, the CDR3 is TGTGCCAGCAGTGAGAACGCTGGTAACACCGGGGAGCTGTTTTTT. Its translation is CASSENAGNTGELFF. This chain connects TRBV6-4 to TRBJ2-2; unclear D gene. V was trimmed by 3 bases and J by 2 bases, leaving 10 bases between them. There are 15 residues in the CDR3. CDR1 and CDR2 from the germline V gene are MRHNA and SNTAGT.

The V call is TRBV6-1, the J call TRBJ1-2; TRBD1 is a possible D gene (5 bases). Deletions cut 1 base from V and 3 bases from J, with 9 bases between. Germline CDR1 reads MNHNS; CDR2 reads SASEGT. The CDR3 loop spans 14 amino acids. The CDR3 DNA sequence: TGTGCCAGCAGTGAAGACCCGGGACACTATGGCTACACCTTC. Translated: CASSEDPGHYGYTF.

This rearrangement joins TRBV4-3 to TRBJ1-1; D is undetermined. This CDR3 has 14 residues. Trimming cost V 0 bases and J 5 bases, with 10 bases left between them. The germline CDR1 and CDR2 sequences are LGHNA and YSLEER. The chain's CDR3 is CASSQDLGWTEAFF. Here the CDR3 DNA reads TGCGCCAGCAGCCAAGATCTGGGGTGGACTGAAGCTTTCTTT.

The chain combines TRBV7-3 with TRBJ2-3; 11 bases match TRBD2. V lost 3 bases and J lost 5; bases outside the gene matches: 7. Germline V gene sequence: CDR1 SGHTA, CDR2 FQGTGA. This CDR3 has 16 residues. The CDR3 DNA is TGTGCCAGCAGCTTGCTGCCTAGCGGGGGGATAGATACGCAGTATTTT. Translation gives CASSLLPSGGIDTQYF.

The chain couples TRBV9 to TRBJ1-2; D call uncertain. This CDR3 has 14 amino acids. CDR1 and CDR2 from the germline V gene are SGDLS and YYNGEE. V was trimmed by 0 bases and J by 2 bases, leaving 8 bases between them. As DNA, the CDR3 is TGTGCCAGCAGCGTAGAAGGCCGGAACTATGGCTACACCTTC. This encodes CASSVEGRNYGYTF.

The chain couples TRBV2 to TRBJ1-2, with D perhaps TRBD1 (5 bases). The CDR3 is 13 amino acids. The V end was cut by 11 bases, the J end by 6 bases, with 19 bases between. Germline CDR1 and CDR2: SNHLY and FYNNEI. The CDR3 spells CARGAAGADGYTF. The CDR3 DNA is TGTGCCCGTGGGGCGGCTGGGGCAGATGGCTACACCTTC.

This clone turned up a few times. This chain links TRBV4-3 with TRBJ1-6, with D possibly matching TRBD1 (5 bases). The CDR3 runs to 15 residues. V lost 1 base to trimming and J lost 5 bases, with 9 bases between them. Germline assignment: CDR1 LGHNA and CDR2 YSLEER. CDR3 nucleotide sequence: TGCGCCAGCAGCCAAGGGAGCAGGGATAATTCACCCCTCCACTTT. It encodes CASSQGSRDNSPLHF.

This clone was recorded at least ten times. J is TRBJ2-7 and V is TRBV7-6; a possible D gene is TRBD1 (5 bases). The CDR3 length is 13 residues. CDR1 and CDR2 (germline): SGHVS, FNYEAQ. Trimming shortened V by 1 base and J by 7 bases, and 11 bases separated the two germline ends. CDR3: CASSLEGAGEQYF. In nucleotides, the CDR3 is TGTGCCAGCAGCTTAGAAGGGGCCGGGGAGCAGTACTTC. The full variable domain, with the rest looked up from reference TRBV7-6 and TRBJ2-7, is GAGVSQSPRYKVTKRGQDVALRCDPISGHVSLYWYRQALGQGPEFLTYFNYEAQQDKSGLPNDRFSAERPEGSISTLTIQRTEQRDSAMYRCASSLEGAGEQYFGPGTRLTVT.

This sequence joins TRBV4-1 and TRBJ2-4; 8 bases line up with TRBD1. Germline V gene data show CDR1 as MGHRA and CDR2 as YSYEKL. The CDR3 spans 18 residues. Trimming cost V 3 bases and J 9 bases; bases outside gene matches: 19. The CDR3: CASSQGPRQGWTETIQYF. In DNA form, the CDR3 reads TGCGCCAGCAGCCAGGGTCCCCGACAGGGGTGGACCGAAACCATTCAGTACTTC.

V is TRBV6-5 and J is TRBJ1-1; the D is unclear. The V and J ends lost 2 bases and 3 bases respectively, with 7 bases between them. The germline V gene has CDR1 MNHEY and CDR2 SVGAGI. The CDR3 length is 13 residues. The CDR3, as DNA: TGTGCCAGCAGTTACGGCGGCCACACTGAAGCTTTCTTT. Its protein is CASSYGGHTEAFF.

The chain is built from TRBV5-1 and TRBJ2-5; D ambiguous. The V gene's germline CDR1 is SGHRS and CDR2 YFSETQ. This CDR3 is 15 amino acids long. Trimming left V 0 bases short and J 2 bases short, with 11 bases between. Written as DNA, the CDR3 is TGCGCCAGCAGCTTGGTACAGCCCGATCAAGAGACCCAGTACTTC. Translation: CASSLVQPDQETQYF.

In this sample, this clone is medium-sized. The CDR3, as DNA: TGTGCCATCAGTGAGTCGATGGGGGCCCCAGATACGCAGTATTTT. It translates to CAISESMGAPDTQYF. The rearrangement uses TRBV10-3 and TRBJ2-3; maybe TRBD1 (6 bases). Germline loops: CDR1 ENHRY, CDR2 SYGVKD. V shed 0 bases and J shed 4 bases, with 11 bases lying between them. This CDR3 has 15 residues.

The CDR3 loop reads CASSQGGLGTGNEKLFF. CDR3 DNA: TGCGCCAGCAGCCAAGGGGGTTTGGGGACAGGGAACGAAAAACTGTTTTTT. This chain joins TRBV4-3 and TRBJ1-4, with 9 positions matching TRBD1. From germline, CDR1 is LGHNA and CDR2 YSLEER. The CDR3 totals 17 residues. V shed 1 base and J 8 bases; nucleotides not matched to a gene: 11.

This chain connects TRBV19 to TRBJ2-3, with TRBD2 identical over 7 bases. The trim removed 1 base at V and 5 bases at J, leaving 3 bases unmatched. Germline V gene sequence: CDR1 LNHDA, CDR2 SQIVND (reference sequence). The CDR3 has 14 amino acids. The CDR3 reads CASSIAGGVDTQYF. CDR3 DNA sequence: TGTGCCAGTAGTATAGCGGGAGGTGTAGATACGCAGTATTTT.

The chain joins TRBV19 to TRBJ1-1; D ambiguous. Germline CDR1 and CDR2: LNHDA and SQIVND (reference sequence). CDR3 length: 13 amino acids. The V and J ends lost 4 bases and 6 bases respectively, with 12 bases between them. CDR3 coding DNA: TGTGCCAGTAGTACGAAGCAGGAGGCTGAAGCTTTCTTT. This translates into CASSTKQEAEAFF. The whole variable domain, filled in from reference TRBV19 and TRBJ1-1, reads DGGITQSPKYLFRKEGQNVTLSCEQNLNHDAMYWYRQDPGQGLRLIYYSQIVNDFQKGDIAEGYSVSREKKESFPLTVTSAQKNPTAFYLCASSTKQEAEAFFGQGTRLTVV.

This chain joins TRBV5-6 and TRBJ2-7; a weak D match, TRBD2 (5 bases). Germline V gene data show CDR1 as SGHDT and CDR2 as YYEEEE. The CDR3 runs to 14 residues. Trimming removed 0 bases from V and 5 bases from J, with 12 bases in between. The CDR3 protein is CASSLGGYSHEQYF. DNA for the CDR3: TGTGCCAGCAGCTTGGGAGGGTATAGCCACGAGCAGTACTTC.

This chain links TRBV11-3 with TRBJ2-7; D perhaps matches TRBD1 (6 bases). The V and J ends lost 5 bases and 5 bases respectively, with 10 bases between them. The germline gives CDR1 SGHNT, CDR2 YENEEA. The CDR3 runs 12 residues. Here the CDR3 reads CASSSRGNEQYF. The CDR3 coding sequence is TGTGCCAGCAGCAGCAGGGGAAACGAGCAGTACTTC.

The chain has TRBV10-2 and TRBJ2-7; no clear D gene. The CDR3 consists of 14 residues. The germline V and J ends were trimmed by 5 bases and 6 bases, with 17 bases remaining between them. CDR1 is WSHSY, CDR2 SAAADI, per germline. The DNA for the CDR3 is TGCGCCAGCAGTCCTGTCTTGTTGATGCTCGAGCAGTACTTC. This codes for CASSPVLLMLEQYF.

This chain connects TRBV29-1 to TRBJ2-1, with D tentatively TRBD1 (6 bases). V lost 2 bases and J lost 10, with 9 bases in between. The CDR3 sequence is 11 residues long. Germline assignment: CDR1 SQVTM and CDR2 ANQGSEA. The CDR3 protein is CSVERGGEQFF. CDR3 DNA: TGCAGCGTTGAACGAGGGGGAGAGCAGTTCTTC.

The chain is built from TRBV7-9 and TRBJ2-7; D unresolved. This CDR3 has 12 residues. Germline V gene data show CDR1 as SEHNR and CDR2 as FQNEAQ (reference sequence). V lost 5 bases to trimming and J lost 2 bases, with 7 bases between them. The CDR3 nucleotides are TGTGCCAGCAGCCCCGTCCCCTACGAGCAGTACTTC. This sequence encodes CASSPVPYEQYF. The full variable domain, with the rest looked up from reference TRBV7-9 and TRBJ2-7, is DTGVSQNPRHKITKRGQNVTFRCDPISEHNRLYWYRQTLGQGPEFLTYFQNEAQLEKSRLLSDRFSAERPKGSFSTLEIQRTEQGDSAMYLCASSPVPYEQYFGPGTRLTVT.

In the case of this clone: Other DNA variants within this sample encode the same CDR3. The V call is TRBV29-1, the J call TRBJ1-1; a possible D gene is TRBD1 (5 bases). V was shortened by 6 bases and J by 5 bases, with 10 bases between the two germline ends. The CDR3 has 11 amino acids. Germline CDR1 is SQVTM and CDR2 is ANQGSEA. CDR3 nucleotides: TGCAGCGTCGGGGGAGGGACTGAAGCTTTCTTT. Translating gives CSVGGGTEAFF.

The rearrangement joins TRBV7-9 to TRBJ1-3; no clear D. V was cut by 3 bases and J by 6 bases, with 9 bases left in between. The germline CDR1 and CDR2 sequences are SEHNR and FQNEAQ (reference sequence). The CDR3 is 13 residues long. CDR3 nucleotide sequence: TGTGCCAGCAGCTTGGGTCAGATAAACACCATATATTTT. Protein sequence: CASSLGQINTIYF.